This T cell receptor beta chain was recovered during a study of T cells in Graves' hyperthyroidism and ophthalmopathy. Findings and limits, study-wide: Model-based prediction identified ophthalmopathy a median roughly 6.1 months prior to its onset. In blood, most of the thyroid clonotypes expanded above 0.001 were also present.

This CDR3 is 13 amino acids long. The germline gives CDR1 SGDLS, CDR2 YYNGEE. V was clipped by 0 bases and J by 5 bases, with 8 bases between them. Note on this clonotype: Antigen: not known.

Patients aged 18 to 65 had newly diagnosed hyperthyroidism of under 2 months' duration. Those patients with uncontrolled infection, other autoimmune disease, pregnancy or lactation were excluded. Amplification of TCR beta CDR3 regions used RNA as the template. First-round RT-PCR of the TCR CDR3 relied on the HTBI primer set. TCRdb recomputed calls from the multiplex PCR reads with MiXCR, one row per CDR3 protein. The top ten clones hold 8.9% of a sample with around 800,000 distinct CDR3 sequences, roughly 40% of them seen once. This receptor was taken from a man aged 18-30 years with Graves' hyperthyroidism. The chain has TRBV9 and TRBJ2-5; D gene ambiguous. Source material: blood. The CDR3 loop is CASSVGVLETQYF. The CDR3 DNA is TGTGCCAGCAGCGTAGGAGTTTTGGAGACCCAGTACTTC.